A single sample gave rise to the 16 T cell receptor beta chains below, sequenced in a study of lymphopenia after photon versus proton radiotherapy. The method was immunoSEQ multiplex PCR; TCRdb's version includes in-frame clones alone and lacks a portion of them. Among 43,000 or so clones listed, 85% were seen once. Source: peripheral blood, taken from a patient treated with photon-based radiotherapy. Receptors originate from a man aged 40-50 years with gastric cancer.

The chain is built from TRBV18 and TRBJ1-3; unclear D gene. Germline V gene sequence: CDR1 KGHSH, CDR2 LQKENI. This CDR3 is 16 amino acids long. Deletions cut 0 bases from V and 1 base from J, with 10 bases between. The CDR3 bases are TGTGCCAGCTCACCACCTGGTAGTCGATCTGGAAACACCATATATTTT. It specifies CASSPPGSRSGNTIYF.

The chain is built from TRBV4-1 and TRBJ2-7; 9 bases align to TRBD1. This CDR3 contains 15 residues. Trimming cost V 3 bases and J 4 bases; bases outside gene matches: 7. Germline V CDR1 and CDR2: MGHRA, YSYEKL. CDR3 nucleotide sequence: TGCGCCAGCAGCCACCTCCAACAGGGGGCATACGAGCAGTACTTC. Amino acids: CASSHLQQGAYEQYF.

This chain joins TRBV10-3 and TRBJ2-5; perhaps TRBD1 as D (6 bases). The CDR3 is 15 amino acids. Trimming removed 0 bases at V and 6 bases at J, with 14 bases between. CDR1 ENHRY and CDR2 SYGVKD come from the germline V gene. CDR3 nucleotides: TGTGCCATCAGTGAGTCAACAGGGTACATGCAGACCCAGTACTTC. Protein sequence: CAISESTGYMQTQYF.

This sequence joins TRBV9 and TRBJ1-1; 7 bases line up with TRBD1. The germline CDR1 and CDR2 sequences are SGDLS and YYNGEE. The CDR3 is 15 residues long. Germline trimming cut 4 bases from V and 2 bases from J; bases unmatched to any gene: 8. CDR3 nucleotide sequence: TGTGCCAGCAGCCCTCGTGACAGGGTAAACACTGAAGCTTTCTTT. Protein: CASSPRDRVNTEAFF.

As DNA, the CDR3 is TGCGCCAGCAGCCAAGACCCGGAGGGCCCGAGCTCCTACAATGAGCAGTTCTTC. It codes for CASSQDPEGPSSYNEQFF. This chain uses TRBV4-1 with TRBJ2-1, with D possibly matching TRBD2 (6 bases). Germline assignment: CDR1 MGHRA and CDR2 YSYEKL. The CDR3 totals 18 residues. The ends were cut back, 0 bases at V and 0 bases at J, with 15 bases in the middle.

This clone appeared a single time. The rearrangement joins TRBV6-4 to TRBJ2-3; D perhaps matches TRBD1 (5 bases). V lost 2 bases and J 2 bases, leaving 11 bases between the germline ends. This CDR3 region has 15 residues. Germline-derived CDR1 and CDR2 are MRHNA and SNTAGT. The CDR3 here is CASSDGDRTTDTQYF. The CDR3 bases are TGTGCCAGCAGTGACGGAGACAGAACCACAGATACGCAGTATTTT.

DNA for the CDR3: TGTGCCAGCAGCCCGACAAAAAGCCGCTACAATGAGCAGTTCTTC. Its protein is CASSPTKSRYNEQFF. This chain links TRBV7-3 with TRBJ2-1; D not certain. The CDR3 loop spans 15 amino acids. V lost 5 bases and J lost 3, with 14 bases in between. CDR1 is SGHTA and CDR2 is FQGTGA in the germline V gene.

The rearrangement links TRBV7-3 to TRBJ2-3; tentatively, D is TRBD2 (6 bases). This CDR3 spans 13 amino acids. V gave up 5 bases and J gave up 3 bases, with 9 bases separating them. Germline values: CDR1 SGHTA, CDR2 FQGTGA. For the CDR3, the DNA is TGTGCCAGCAGCCTCGGACTAACAGATACGCAGTATTTT. Translating gives CASSLGLTDTQYF.

The CDR3 here is CASSADRLDYGYTF. The DNA of the CDR3 is TGTGCCAGCTCAGCGGACAGATTAGACTATGGCTACACCTTC. V usage is TRBV18 and J usage is TRBJ1-2, with D possibly TRBD1 on 6 matching bases. The CDR3 covers 14 residues. V shed 5 bases and J shed 3 bases, with 13 bases lying between them. Germline V gene data show CDR1 as KGHSH and CDR2 as LQKENI.

The gene calls are TRBV9 and TRBJ2-5, with 7 bases fitting TRBD2. Germline CDR1 is SGDLS and CDR2 is YYNGEE. The J segment lost 1 base and the V segment lost 2 bases, leaving 5 bases of the junction unmatched. CDR3 size: 15 residues. The CDR3 here is CASSVSGGIQETQYF. The CDR3 DNA reads TGTGCCAGCAGCGTTTCCGGGGGGATCCAAGAGACCCAGTACTTC. The full variable domain, completed using reference TRBV9 and TRBJ2-5, is DSGVTQTPKHLITATGQRVTLRCSPRSGDLSVYWYQQSLDQGLQFLIQYYNGEERAKGNILERFSAQQFPDLHSELNLSSLELGDSALYFCASSVSGGIQETQYFGPGTRLLVL.

This chain connects TRBV7-6 to TRBJ2-2, with D tentatively TRBD2 (5 bases). The CDR3 runs 16 residues. Germline V gene lookup returns CDR1 SGHVS and CDR2 FNYEAQ. Trimming took off 1 base at V and 2 bases at J, with 11 bases between the two ends. Here the CDR3 reads CASSLGWRVNTGELFF. In DNA form, the CDR3 reads TGTGCCAGCAGCTTAGGTTGGCGGGTTAACACCGGGGAGCTGTTTTTT.

This chain joins TRBV5-1 and TRBJ2-7; weak D call: TRBD1 (6 bases). Germline loops: CDR1 SGHRS, CDR2 YFSETQ. Trimming stripped 4 bases from V and 5 bases from J, with 19 bases between. The CDR3 spans 15 residues. CDR3 amino acids: CASSQAGAGVDEQYF. The DNA of the CDR3 is TGCGCCAGCAGCCAGGCAGGTGCAGGGGTGGACGAGCAGTACTTC.

With respect to this clone: Other DNA sequences in this specimen translate into the identical CDR3. The J gene is TRBJ2-7, the V gene TRBV9; 7 bases are shared with TRBD1. The germline CDR1 and CDR2 sequences are SGDLS and YYNGEE. V shed 3 bases, J shed 2 bases, and the junction held 5 bases outside the gene matches. The CDR3 totals 14 residues. CDR3 in amino acids: CASSGRDSTYEQYF. The CDR3 DNA is TGTGCCAGCAGCGGCCGGGACAGTACCTACGAGCAGTACTTC.

The table lists this clone with a count of one. This chain uses TRBV5-1 with TRBJ2-7, with TRBD2 identical over 16 bases. This CDR3 has 17 amino acids. Germline values: CDR1 SGHRS, CDR2 YFSETQ. V lost 0 bases to trimming and J lost 3 bases; unmatched junction nucleotides: 3. The CDR3 spells CASSLVGTSGGDYEQYF. In DNA, the CDR3 is TGCGCCAGCAGCTTGGTCGGGACTAGCGGGGGGGACTACGAGCAGTACTTC.

The gene calls are TRBV5-1 and TRBJ1-2, with a tentative D call TRBD1 (6 bases). Trimming removed 4 bases from V and 8 bases from J, with 18 bases in between. The CDR3 runs to 14 residues. Germline V gene data show CDR1 as SGHRS and CDR2 as YFSETQ. The CDR3 nucleotides read TGCGCCAGCAGCCAACCCGGGGGGGCTGAAGGCTACACCTTC. Amino acid sequence: CASSQPGGAEGYTF. Combining the CDR3 with reference TRBV5-1 and TRBJ1-2 gives the whole variable domain KAGVTQTPRYLIKTRGQQVTLSCSPISGHRSVSWYQQTPGQGLQFLFEYFSETQRNKGNFPGRFSGRQFSNSRSEMNVSTLELGDSALYLCASSQPGGAEGYTFGSGTRLTVV.

This clone was picked up a small number of times. The CDR3 bases are TGTGCCTGGAGTGTTAAACAAAAGAATCAGCCCCAGCATTTT. This codes for CAWSVKQKNQPQHF. This chain uses TRBV30 with TRBJ1-5; no reliable D call. V lost 0 bases to trimming and J lost 4 bases, with 10 bases between them. This CDR3 has 14 amino acids. Germline V lookup: CDR1 GTSNPN, CDR2 SVGIG (reference sequence).